The clone carrying this T cell receptor (beta chain) was counted at least ten times. What it binds is not known. Each CDR3 protein gets one entry after TCRdb re-called the reads with MiXCR. The sample yields hundreds of thousands of distinct CDR3 sequences, 31% seen once. This CDR3 region has 15 residues. Germline V gives CDR1 MNHEY, CDR2 SMNVEV (reference sequence). With 3 bases removed from V and 3 bases from J, the gap between germline ends came to 12 bases. This record comes from a study of T cell repertoires in cytomegalovirus infection. About the research overall: Evidence of both CMV infection and a matching HLA type came from public TCR beta signatures. Findings and limits, study-wide: Ex vivo responses were dominated by HLA-C-restricted CMV-specific TCR beta clonotypes.

This chain joins TRBV27 and TRBJ1-5; D unresolved. This TCR derives from a human donor in good health (CMV status not recorded). Some clones in this sample may be carry-over from other donors' samples. The sample in question was cultured CD8+ T cells from PBMCs, obtained from culture after CMV antigen stimulation. The CDR3 protein is CASSLSWRSNQPQHF. The CDR3 DNA sequence: TGTGCCAGCAGTTTGAGTTGGAGATCCAATCAGCCCCAGCATTTT.